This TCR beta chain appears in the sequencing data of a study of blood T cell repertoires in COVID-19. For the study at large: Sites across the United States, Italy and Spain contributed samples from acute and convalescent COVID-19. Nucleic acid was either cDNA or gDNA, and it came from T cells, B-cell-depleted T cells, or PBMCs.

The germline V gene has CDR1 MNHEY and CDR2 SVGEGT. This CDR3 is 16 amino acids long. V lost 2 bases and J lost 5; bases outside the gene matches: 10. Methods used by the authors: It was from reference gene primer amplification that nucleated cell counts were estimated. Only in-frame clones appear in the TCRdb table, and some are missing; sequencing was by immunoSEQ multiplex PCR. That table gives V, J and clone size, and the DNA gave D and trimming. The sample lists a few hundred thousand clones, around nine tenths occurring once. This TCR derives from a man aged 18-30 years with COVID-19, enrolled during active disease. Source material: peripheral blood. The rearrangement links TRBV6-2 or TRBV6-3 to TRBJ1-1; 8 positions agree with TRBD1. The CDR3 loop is CASSYLGQGPLTEAFF. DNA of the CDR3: TGTGCCAGCAGTTACCTCGGACAGGGCCCGCTGACTGAAGCTTTCTTT.